The clone carrying this TCR beta chain was detected a few times. The data were obtained in a study of metastatic and nonmetastatic thyroid tumors. Whole-study context: Malignant thyroid and benign thyroid patients provided blood and tumor or nodule tissue whose repertoires were compared.

TCRdb re-analyzed the PCR reads using MiXCR. The repertoire has 15,000 to 20,000 clones, under 45% of them found once; the top ten carry about 23%. Germline CDR1 is MRHNA and CDR2 is SNTAGT. CDR3 length: 15 residues. V lost 4 bases to trimming and J lost 4 bases; unmatched junction nucleotides: 2. Each patient came to thyroid surgery without any prior treatment (of any kind). Sequenced input: tumor tissue. V usage is TRBV6-4 and J usage is TRBJ2-3, with TRBD2 matching 13 bases. This receptor was identified in a female donor with papillary thyroid cancer or a benign thyroid nodule (not recorded which). Some clones in this sample may be carry-over from other donors' samples. The CDR3 DNA follows: TGTGCCAGCAGTGGGACTAGCGGGAGCCCAGATACGCAGTATTTT. Translation: CASSGTSGSPDTQYF.